This passage covers 10 T cell receptor beta chains from one sample sequenced in a study of control samples from healthy donors and cancer patients. Clones were read by immunoSEQ multiplex PCR, and TCRdb kept only the in-frame ones, dropping some. The table records about 86,000 clones, more than 80% of them present only once. The sequenced sample consisted of blood. Receptors originate from a woman aged 25 to 39 in good health.

The genes are TRBV30 and TRBJ1-3; 7 nucleotides line up with TRBD1. Germline CDR1 is GTSNPN and CDR2 is SVGIG (reference sequence). The trim removed 2 bases at V and 2 bases at J, leaving 3 bases unmatched. The CDR3 spans 14 residues. The CDR3 DNA sequence: TGTGCCTGGAGTACAGGGGACGCTGGAAACACCATATATTTT. Residues: CAWSTGDAGNTIYF.

The chain links TRBV7-9 to TRBJ1-2; 8 bases are shared with TRBD1. Germline V CDR1 and CDR2: SEHNR, FQNEAQ (reference sequence). V was clipped by 5 bases and J by 4 bases; unmatched bases: 6. This CDR3 region has 14 residues. CDR3 in amino acids: CASSIPGQVYGYTF. CDR3 nucleotides: TGTGCCAGCAGCATACCGGGACAGGTCTATGGCTACACCTTC. Variable domain in full (rest from reference TRBV7-9 and TRBJ1-2): DTGVSQNPRHKITKRGQNVTFRCDPISEHNRLYWYRQTLGQGPEFLTYFQNEAQLEKSRLLSDRFSAERPKGSFSTLEIQRTEQGDSAMYLCASSIPGQVYGYTFGSGTRLTVV.

This clone is medium-sized within its sample. The J gene is TRBJ2-7, the V gene TRBV22-1. TRBV22-1 is a recognized pseudogene. This CDR3 region has 19 residues. The CDR3 region is CPGSAAWGAGPVYSYEQYF. Written as DNA, the CDR3 is TGTCCTGGGAGCGCAGCCTGGGGGGCGGGGCCCGTTTACTCCTACGAGCAGTACTTC.

The chain couples TRBV11-3 to TRBJ2-7, with a possible D match to TRBD1 (5 bases). The CDR3 runs 14 residues. V was pared by 0 bases and J by 2 bases, with 8 bases between. Germline CDR1 SGHNT, CDR2 YENEEA. CDR3 sequence: CASSLDLGPYEQYF. In DNA form, the CDR3 reads TGTGCCAGCAGCTTAGATCTGGGGCCCTACGAGCAGTACTTC.

This chain links TRBV18 with TRBJ2-1; 7 positions match TRBD1. Trimming at V came to 0 bases and at J to 4 bases, leaving 9 bases not matched to a gene. The CDR3 sequence is 17 residues long. Germline-derived CDR1 and CDR2 are KGHSH and LQKENI. The CDR3 protein is CASSPPVAGGLYNEQFF. The CDR3 DNA reads as TGTGCCAGCTCACCACCGGTGGCAGGGGGTCTTTACAATGAGCAGTTCTTC. Complete variable domain (other parts from reference TRBV18 and TRBJ2-1): NAGVMQNPRHLVRRRGQEARLRCSPMKGHSHVYWYRQLPEEGLKFMVYLQKENIIDESGMPKERFSAEFPKEGPSILRIQQVVRGDSAAYFCASSPPVAGGLYNEQFFGPGTRLTVL.

The chain carries TRBV5-1 and TRBJ2-7; D call uncertain. The CDR3 has 14 residues. V was trimmed by 3 bases and J by 1 base, leaving 11 bases between them. Germline CDR1 and CDR2: SGHRS and YFSETQ. CDR3 nucleotides: TGCGCCAGCAGCTACCTAACAGATTCCTACGAGCAGTACTTC. It is translated as CASSYLTDSYEQYF.

The chain uses TRBV29-1 and TRBJ1-2, with 9 bases lining up with TRBD1. Trimming took 6 bases from V and 7 from J; bases not matched to a gene: 15. The germline gives CDR1 SQVTM, CDR2 ANQGSEA. The CDR3 covers 15 residues. CDR3 DNA: TGCAGCGTAAAATCCGGGACAGGGTGGATTCGTGGCTACACCTTC. Residues: CSVKSGTGWIRGYTF.

This chain uses TRBV5-5 with TRBJ2-1; 8 bases line up with TRBD2. Germline CDR1 is SGHKS and CDR2 is YYEKEE (reference sequence). V was pared by 1 base and J by 4 bases, with 4 bases of the junction left unmatched. The CDR3 is 15 amino acids. The CDR3 protein is CASSLRGGQYNEQFF. The CDR3 nucleotides read TGTGCCAGCAGCTTGCGGGGGGGCCAGTACAATGAGCAGTTCTTC.

The V gene is TRBV13, the J gene TRBJ1-6; D remains unclear. V dropped 5 bases and J dropped 3 bases, with 11 bases sitting between them. The CDR3 runs to 15 residues. Germline CDR1 and CDR2: PRHDT and FYEKMQ (reference sequence). The CDR3 region has the DNA TGTGCCAGCAGCCCGGGGAGCGGCTATAATTCACCCCTCCACTTT. Amino acid sequence: CASSPGSGYNSPLHF. The full variable domain, completed using reference TRBV13 and TRBJ1-6, is AAGVIQSPRHLIKEKRETATLKCYPIPRHDTVYWYQQGPGQDPQFLISFYEKMQSDKGSIPDRFSAQQFSDYHSELNMSSLELGDSALYFCASSPGSGYNSPLHFGNGTRLTVT.

The V call is TRBV11-2, the J call TRBJ2-3; 8 bases line up with TRBD2. CDR1 is SGHAT and CDR2 is FQNNGV in the germline V gene. V shed 4 bases and J 6 bases; nucleotides not matched to a gene: 3. The CDR3 is 13 residues long. The CDR3 loop is CASSYPGGDTQYF. The CDR3 nucleotides are TGTGCCAGCAGCTACCCGGGGGGGGATACGCAGTATTTT.